This passage covers 29 T cell receptor beta chains from one sample sequenced in a study of shared clonotypes between healthy human individuals. Terminally differentiated effector memory CD45RA+ cells were excluded from the naive CD8 cells, which were CD45RO-negative and positively selected for CCR7. Clones were read by immunoSEQ multiplex PCR, and TCRdb kept only the in-frame ones, dropping some. The sample holds 1.5 million to 2.5 million clones, over 85% seen once. The sequenced sample consisted of naive CD8+ T cells sorted from blood. Source of these receptors: a man aged 18 to 29 in good health.

The chain uses TRBV7-9 and TRBJ2-7; tentative D call: TRBD2 (6 bases). V gave up 5 bases and J gave up 6 bases, with 23 bases separating them. This CDR3 is built from 16 residues. The germline CDR1 and CDR2 sequences are SEHNR and FQNEAQ (reference sequence). This CDR3 is CASSPSVRDSKPEQYF. The CDR3 DNA is TGTGCCAGCAGCCCAAGCGTCCGGGACTCAAAGCCCGAGCAGTACTTC.

This clone was seen only a few times. The chain uses TRBV5-1 and TRBJ1-4; tentatively, D is TRBD1 (6 bases). Germline lookup yields CDR1 SGHRS and CDR2 YFSETQ. This CDR3 is built from 15 residues. Trimming removed 0 bases from V and 7 bases from J, with 13 bases in between. CDR3 region: CASSLEGGFSEKLFF. CDR3 bases: TGCGCCAGCAGCTTGGAGGGGGGATTTAGTGAAAAACTGTTTTTT. Combining the CDR3 with reference TRBV5-1 and TRBJ1-4 gives the whole variable domain KAGVTQTPRYLIKTRGQQVTLSCSPISGHRSVSWYQQTPGQGLQFLFEYFSETQRNKGNFPGRFSGRQFSNSRSEMNVSTLELGDSALYLCASSLEGGFSEKLFFGSGTQLSVL.

The V gene is TRBV4-3, the J gene TRBJ2-7; 9 bases align to TRBD2. Losses at the gene ends were 2 bases for V and 6 bases for J; bases not matched to a gene: 8. Per the germline V gene, CDR1 is LGHNA and CDR2 is YSLEER. The CDR3 loop spans 15 amino acids. CDR3 region: CASSQYLTSGSEQYF. Written as DNA, the CDR3 is TGCGCCAGCAGCCAATATCTGACTAGCGGCAGCGAGCAGTACTTC.

This clone appeared a single time. The gene calls are TRBV11-2 and TRBJ2-7; D ambiguous. This CDR3 has 12 residues. Germline V gene data show CDR1 as SGHAT and CDR2 as FQNNGV. Trimming cost V 0 bases and J 6 bases, with 6 bases left between them. Here the CDR3 reads CASSLDLAEQYF. The CDR3 DNA sequence: TGTGCCAGCAGCTTAGATCTGGCCGAGCAGTACTTC.

A word on this clone: The sample carries other DNA sequences with the same CDR3. The chain recombines TRBV27 with TRBJ2-2; no reliable D call. The germline CDR1 and CDR2 sequences are MNHEY and SMNVEV (reference sequence). The CDR3 contains 12 residues. The germline V and J ends were trimmed by 4 bases and 4 bases, with 4 bases remaining between them. The CDR3 region is CASSSLTGELFF. The CDR3 DNA reads TGTGCCAGCAGTTCGCTCACCGGGGAGCTGTTTTTT.

The chain joins TRBV30 to TRBJ2-1; 7 nucleotides align to TRBD2. CDR1 and CDR2 from the germline V gene are GTSNPN and SVGIG (reference sequence). This CDR3 is built from 14 residues. V was clipped by 0 bases and J by 7 bases; unmatched bases: 6. The CDR3 sequence: CAWSVGLTGNEQFF. The CDR3 DNA sequence: TGTGCCTGGAGTGTGGGACTAACAGGAAATGAGCAGTTCTTC.

The chain uses TRBV15 and TRBJ2-1; TRBD2 aligns across 8 bases. The ends lost 1 base at V and 6 bases at J; junction bases unmatched: 11. CDR1 is LNHNV, CDR2 YYDKDF, per germline (reference sequence). There are 17 residues in the CDR3. The CDR3 DNA sequence: TGTGCCACCAGCAGAGGTCTCGGCGGGGGGCTGGGCAATGAGCAGTTCTTC. It encodes CATSRGLGGGLGNEQFF.

The chain combines TRBV5-4 with TRBJ2-1, with 8 bases that match TRBD2. V shed 6 bases and J 11 bases; nucleotides not matched to a gene: 10. The V gene's germline CDR1 is SGHNT and CDR2 YYREEE (reference sequence). The CDR3 totals 13 residues. The CDR3: CASIEGTSGQQFF. The CDR3 DNA reads as TGTGCCAGCATCGAGGGAACTAGCGGCCAGCAGTTCTTC.

With regard to this clone: The sample carries other DNA sequences with the same CDR3. This rearrangement joins TRBV27 to TRBJ2-7; 8 bases agree with TRBD1. V lost 2 bases and J lost 3; bases outside the gene matches: 3. This CDR3 has 14 residues. Germline values: CDR1 MNHEY, CDR2 SMNVEV (reference sequence). The CDR3 DNA is TGTGCCAGCAGTTTAACCGGGACAGGCTACGAGCAGTACTTC. Its protein is CASSLTGTGYEQYF.

Only one count was recorded for this clone. The chain links TRBV4-1 to TRBJ1-6; perhaps TRBD1 as D (6 bases). Germline loops: CDR1 MGHRA, CDR2 YSYEKL. Trimming removed 4 bases from V and 9 bases from J, with 22 bases in between. This CDR3 contains 17 residues. As DNA, the CDR3 is TGCGCCAGCAGCCCTAACCCGGGGGGGCTCCTTGGTTCACCCCTCCACTTT. Translation: CASSPNPGGLLGSPLHF.

The chain couples TRBV7-6 to TRBJ1-3; TRBD1 is a possible D gene (5 bases). The germline CDR1 and CDR2 sequences are SGHVS and FNYEAQ. The CDR3 runs 16 residues. V dropped 3 bases and J dropped 0 bases, with 12 bases sitting between them. The CDR3 nucleotides are TGTGCCAGCAGCTTCGTAGAGGGGTACTCTGGAAACACCATATATTTT. Translation: CASSFVEGYSGNTIYF. Full variable domain (outside the CDR3, taken from reference TRBV7-6 and TRBJ1-3): GAGVSQSPRYKVTKRGQDVALRCDPISGHVSLYWYRQALGQGPEFLTYFNYEAQQDKSGLPNDRFSAERPEGSISTLTIQRTEQRDSAMYRCASSFVEGYSGNTIYFGEGSWLTVV.

The chain employs TRBV5-4 and TRBJ2-7; D ambiguous. Between the trimmed V and J ends, which lost 1 base and 3 bases, there was a span of 11 bases. CDR3 length: 14 amino acids. The germline V gene has CDR1 SGHNT and CDR2 YYREEE (reference sequence). The CDR3 loop reads CASSLIPLDYEQYF. In DNA form, the CDR3 reads TGTGCCAGCAGCTTGATCCCGCTCGACTACGAGCAGTACTTC.

Only one count was recorded for this clone. The identical CDR3 is also encoded by other nucleotide sequences in the sample. The V gene is TRBV11-3, the J gene TRBJ2-7, with D perhaps matching TRBD2 (5 bases). This CDR3 has 15 residues. Trimming pared 1 base from V and 0 bases from J, leaving 10 bases between. The germline gives CDR1 SGHNT, CDR2 YENEEA. The CDR3 here is CASSLGRGPSYEQYF. In DNA form, the CDR3 reads TGTGCCAGCAGCTTAGGCCGGGGTCCCTCCTACGAGCAGTACTTC.

Of note for this clone: Additional DNA sequences in this sample encode the identical CDR3. The chain joins TRBV9 to TRBJ1-1; no definite D call. V dropped 0 bases and J dropped 4 bases, with 10 bases sitting between them. CDR3 size: 14 residues. The germline gives CDR1 SGDLS, CDR2 YYNGEE. DNA of the CDR3: TGTGCCAGCAGCGTAGGCCCTGAGGGCACTGAAGCTTTCTTT. Translation: CASSVGPEGTEAFF.

This chain connects TRBV7-9 to TRBJ1-2, with D possibly being TRBD1 (6 bases). Germline CDR1 reads SEHNR; CDR2 reads FQNEAQ (reference sequence). The V end was cut by 0 bases, the J end by 4 bases, with 18 bases between. The length of the CDR3 is 17 residues. For the CDR3, the DNA is TGTGCCAGCAGCTTAGCGGTTTCTATACAGGGAGGCTATGGCTACACCTTC. This translates into CASSLAVSIQGGYGYTF.

This clone was found once. The chain uses TRBV25-1 and TRBJ2-5; D is possibly TRBD1 (6 bases). Looked up from germline, CDR1 is MGHDK and CDR2 is SYGVNS. The CDR3 loop spans 15 amino acids. The ends were cut back, 4 bases at V and 3 bases at J, with 15 bases in the middle. Here the CDR3 DNA reads TGTGCCAGCAGTGTGCTCCGGGACACTGAAGAGACCCAGTACTTC. Translation gives CASSVLRDTEETQYF.

This clone came up once. The chain carries TRBV4-1 and TRBJ2-1; 7 nucleotides agree with TRBD2. V was pared by 5 bases and J by 7 bases, with 2 bases of the junction left unmatched. The CDR3 contains 12 residues. CDR1 is MGHRA, CDR2 YSYEKL, per germline. The DNA for the CDR3 is TGCGCCAGCAGCAATAGCGGGAATGAGCAGTTCTTC. Amino acid sequence: CASSNSGNEQFF.

The chain carries TRBV5-6 and TRBJ2-7; tentative D call: TRBD1 (6 bases). V was clipped by 0 bases and J by 3 bases, with 16 bases between them. The germline CDR1 and CDR2 sequences are SGHDT and YYEEEE. This CDR3 has 16 residues. The CDR3 is CASSLVGQGLFYEQYF. CDR3 DNA: TGTGCCAGCAGCTTGGTAGGTCAGGGGCTATTCTACGAGCAGTACTTC.

A remark on this clone: Additional DNA sequences in this sample encode the identical CDR3. The chain employs TRBV28 and TRBJ1-5; TRBD1 might be the D (6 bases). In germline, CDR1 is MDHEN, CDR2 SYDVKM. The V and J ends lost 3 bases and 2 bases respectively, with 8 bases between them. The CDR3 is 14 residues long. The DNA for the CDR3 is TGTGCCAGCAGTTTGTCAGGGGGCAATCAGCCCCAGCATTTT. This gives the protein CASSLSGGNQPQHF. Together with reference TRBV28 and TRBJ1-5, the CDR3 gives the full variable domain: DVKVTQSSRYLVKRTGEKVFLECVQDMDHENMFWYRQDPGLGLRLIYFSYDVKMKEKGDIPEGYSVSREKKERFSLILESASTNQTSMYLCASSLSGGNQPQHFGDGTRLSIL.

This chain links TRBV7-8 with TRBJ1-6; D is uncertain. Per the germline V gene, CDR1 is SGHVS and CDR2 is FQNEAQ. Trimming removed 1 base from V and 2 bases from J, with 12 bases in between. This CDR3 region has 17 residues. CDR3 sequence reads: CASSLGTSLAYNSPLHF. The CDR3, as DNA: TGTGCCAGCAGCTTAGGGACCAGTCTCGCCTATAATTCACCCCTCCACTTT.

This chain joins TRBV6-1 and TRBJ1-5; 9 bases agree with TRBD1. The length of the CDR3 is 14 residues. The V and J ends lost 8 bases and 3 bases, in that order; junction bases with no gene match: 5. Per the germline V gene, CDR1 is MNHNS and CDR2 is SASEGT. The CDR3 here is CASSGTGINQPQHF. The CDR3 DNA follows: TGTGCCAGCTCCGGGACAGGGATCAATCAGCCCCAGCATTTT.

V gene TRBV5-6 combines with J gene TRBJ1-2; 8 bases map to TRBD1. The trim removed 4 bases at V and 4 bases at J, leaving 6 bases unmatched. The CDR3 sequence is 14 residues long. Germline CDR1 reads SGHDT; CDR2 reads YYEEEE. CDR3 loop: CASSPDRASYGYTF. In DNA, the CDR3 is TGTGCCAGCAGCCCGGACAGGGCGAGCTATGGCTACACCTTC. The complete variable domain, with remaining parts taken from reference TRBV5-6 and TRBJ1-2, reads DAGVTQSPTHLIKTRGQQVTLRCSPKSGHDTVSWYQQALGQGPQFIFQYYEEEERQRGNFPDRFSGHQFPNYSSELNVNALLLGDSALYLCASSPDRASYGYTFGSGTRLTVV.

The table lists this clone with a count of one. The chain employs TRBV7-9 and TRBJ1-2, with TRBD1 as a possible D gene (5 bases). Germline loops: CDR1 SEHNR, CDR2 FQNEAQ (reference sequence). The V end lost 1 base, the J end lost 8 bases, and 17 bases lay between the germline ends. This CDR3 comprises 15 residues. CDR3 sequence: CASSLEAGRVKGYTF. The CDR3 nucleotides read TGTGCCAGCAGCTTAGAGGCAGGCAGGGTTAAAGGCTACACCTTC. The variable domain in full, completed from reference TRBV7-9 and TRBJ1-2, reads DTGVSQNPRHKITKRGQNVTFRCDPISEHNRLYWYRQTLGQGPEFLTYFQNEAQLEKSRLLSDRFSAERPKGSFSTLEIQRTEQGDSAMYLCASSLEAGRVKGYTFGSGTRLTVV.

As for this clone: This sample includes further DNA sequences coding for the same CDR3. V and J are TRBV4-1 and TRBJ2-5; D gene uncertain. CDR3 length: 12 residues. V lost 0 bases to trimming and J lost 1 base, with 0 bases between them. Germline V gene data show CDR1 as MGHRA and CDR2 as YSYEKL. The CDR3 DNA reads TGCGCCAGCAGCCAAGACCAAGAGACCCAGTACTTC. It specifies CASSQDQETQYF.

The chain employs TRBV4-1 and TRBJ2-7; D is ambiguous. Germline CDR1 reads MGHRA; CDR2 reads YSYEKL. Trimming removed 0 bases at V and 3 bases at J, with 18 bases between. The CDR3 totals 17 residues. CDR3 in DNA: TGCGCCAGCAGCCAAGATACGGCGCCTCTATCTATCTACGAGCAGTACTTC. It specifies CASSQDTAPLSIYEQYF.

The rearrangement links TRBV12-1 to TRBJ1-6; the table assigns TRBD1, which was not confirmed against the DNA. TRBV12-1 is a known pseudogene. This CDR3 is built from 17 residues. The CDR3: CASSFPLRQDFDSPLHF. CDR3 DNA: TGTGCCAGCAGCTTTCCTCTCCGCCAGGATTTTGATTCACCCCTCCACTTT.

This chain links TRBV5-4 with TRBJ2-7; the D gene is possibly TRBD2 (5 bases). The CDR3 covers 14 residues. Trimming removed 5 bases at V and 4 bases at J, with 16 bases between. CDR1 SGHNT and CDR2 YYREEE come from the germline V gene (reference sequence). CDR3 in DNA: TGTGCCAGCAGTGCCGGGGTCGGATCATACGAGCAGTACTTC. Translating gives CASSAGVGSYEQYF.

The rearrangement links TRBV11-2 to TRBJ2-1; unclear D gene. Germline V gives CDR1 SGHAT, CDR2 FQNNGV. CDR3 length: 10 residues. Trimming took 3 bases from V and 10 from J, leaving 4 bases between them. CDR3 bases: TGTGCCAGCAGCTTGAGAGAGCAGTTCTTC. It yields the protein CASSLREQFF.

The rearrangement uses TRBV29-1 and TRBJ2-1, with TRBD1 matching 9 bases. Per germline, CDR1 SQVTM and CDR2 ANQGSEA. The CDR3 covers 16 residues. V shed 0 bases and J 3 bases; nucleotides not matched to a gene: 6. The CDR3 is CSVEDQDRGLYNEQFF. The CDR3 coding sequence is TGCAGCGTTGAAGATCAGGACAGGGGTCTCTACAATGAGCAGTTCTTC.